In this sample, the clone carrying this T cell receptor beta chain turned up a few times. Some second doses came at about 4 weeks and others at about 12 weeks; these were pooled. Trimming cost V 3 bases and J 4 bases, with 7 bases left between them. CDR3 length: 13 amino acids. CDR1 and CDR2 (germline): SGHTA, FQGNSA. The data stem from a study of T cell responses to AZD1222 COVID-19 vaccine. Libraries were prepared by immunoSEQ multiplex PCR; TCRdb keeps only in-frame clonotypes and omits some of them. The sample has 65,000 to 85,000 clones, approximately 83% seen once; the top ten hold about 10%. The V and J genes are TRBV7-2 and TRBJ1-5; D is undetermined. The receptor's source is an adult who received the AZD1222 COVID-19 vaccine. This specimen consisted of peripheral blood, obtained 28 days after the second AZD1222 dose. Written as DNA, the CDR3 is TGTGCCAGCAGCTTTCAGAGAAATCAGCCCCAGCATTTT. This sequence encodes CASSFQRNQPQHF.